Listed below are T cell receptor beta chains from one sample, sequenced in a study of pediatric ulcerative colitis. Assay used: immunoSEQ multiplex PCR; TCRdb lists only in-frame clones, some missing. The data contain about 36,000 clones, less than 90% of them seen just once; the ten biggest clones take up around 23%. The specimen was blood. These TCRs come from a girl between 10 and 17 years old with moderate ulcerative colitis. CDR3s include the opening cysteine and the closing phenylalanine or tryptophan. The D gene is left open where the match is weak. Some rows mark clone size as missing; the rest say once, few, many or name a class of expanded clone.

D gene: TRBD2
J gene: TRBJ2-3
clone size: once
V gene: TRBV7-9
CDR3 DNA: TGTGCCAGCAGCAGGACTAGCGGGGGGTACACAGATACGCAGTATTTT
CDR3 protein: CASSRTSGGYTDTQYF

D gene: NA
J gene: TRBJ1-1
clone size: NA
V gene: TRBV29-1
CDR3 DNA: TGCAGCGTTGAAATACTCCCAGATCTGAACACTGAAGCTTTCTTT
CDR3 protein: CSVEILPDLNTEAFF

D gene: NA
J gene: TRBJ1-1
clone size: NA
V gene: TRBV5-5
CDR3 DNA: TGTGCCAGCAGCGTAATACTAATGAACACTGAAGCTTTCTTT
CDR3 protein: CASSVILMNTEAFF

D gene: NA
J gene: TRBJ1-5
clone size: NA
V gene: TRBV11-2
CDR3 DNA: TGTGCCAGCAGTCAGAACTCCAATCAGCCCCAGCATTTT
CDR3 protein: CASSQNSNQPQHF

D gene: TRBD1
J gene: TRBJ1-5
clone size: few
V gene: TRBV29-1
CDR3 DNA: TGCAGCGTAGTTGGGACAGCTAATCAGCCCCAGCATTTT
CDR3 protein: CSVVGTANQPQHF

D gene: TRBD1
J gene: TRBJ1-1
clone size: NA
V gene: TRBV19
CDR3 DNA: TGTGCCAGTACCAAAGGGGGGGACAGGGCGTATACTGAAGCTTTCTTT
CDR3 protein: CASTKGGDRAYTEAFF

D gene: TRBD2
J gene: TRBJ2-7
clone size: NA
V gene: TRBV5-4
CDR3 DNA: TGTGCCAGCAGCTTGGTGGTAGCGGGACTCTACGAGCAGTACTTC
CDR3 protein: CASSLVVAGLYEQYF

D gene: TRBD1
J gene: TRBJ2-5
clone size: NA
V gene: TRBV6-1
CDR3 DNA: TGTGCCAGCAGAGGACAGGGGAAGGAGACCCAGTACTTC
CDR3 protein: CASRGQGKETQYF

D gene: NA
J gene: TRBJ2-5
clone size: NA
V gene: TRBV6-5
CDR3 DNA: TGTGCCAGCAGTTACTCCGTAGCCCCGAAGGAGACCCAGTACTTC
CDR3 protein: CASSYSVAPKETQYF

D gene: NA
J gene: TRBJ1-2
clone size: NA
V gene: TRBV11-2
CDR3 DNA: TGTGCCAGCAGCCATCGGGGGCGATGGTATGGCTACACCTTC
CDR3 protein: CASSHRGRWYGYTF

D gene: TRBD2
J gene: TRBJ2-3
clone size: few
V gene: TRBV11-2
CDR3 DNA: TGTGCCAGCAGCTTATATGGAGCGGGGGCCACAGATACGCAGTATTTT
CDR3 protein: CASSLYGAGATDTQYF

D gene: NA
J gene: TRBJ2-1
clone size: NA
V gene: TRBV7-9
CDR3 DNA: TGTGCCAGCAGCTTATCTGTTCTTAGTGAGCAGTTCTTC
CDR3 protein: CASSLSVLSEQFF

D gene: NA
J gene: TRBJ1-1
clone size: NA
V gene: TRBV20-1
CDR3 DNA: TGCAGTGCTGGAGAAGCTTTCTTT
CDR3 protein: CSAGEAFF

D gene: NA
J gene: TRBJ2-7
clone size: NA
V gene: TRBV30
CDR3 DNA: TGTGCCTGGACCCCTCACGACGCTACCTACGAGCAGTACTTC
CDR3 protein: CAWTPHDATYEQYF

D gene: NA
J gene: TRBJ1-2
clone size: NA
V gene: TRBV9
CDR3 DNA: TGTGCCAGCAGCGTCGGGGGGGGAAACTATGGCTACACCTTC
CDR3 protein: CASSVGGGNYGYTF

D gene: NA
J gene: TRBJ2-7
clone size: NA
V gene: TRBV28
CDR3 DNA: TGTGCCAGCAGTTTCACCACTTACGAGCAGTACTTC
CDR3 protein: CASSFTTYEQYF

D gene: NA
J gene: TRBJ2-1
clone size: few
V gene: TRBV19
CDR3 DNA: TGTGCCAGTAGTGGACGAGGGGAGCAGTTCTTC
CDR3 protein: CASSGRGEQFF

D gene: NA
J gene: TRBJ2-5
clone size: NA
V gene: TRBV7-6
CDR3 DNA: TGTGCCAGCAGCCCCGGGGAGACCCAGTACTTC
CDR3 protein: CASSPGETQYF

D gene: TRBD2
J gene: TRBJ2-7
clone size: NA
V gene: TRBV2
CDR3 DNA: TGTGCCAGCAGTGGGGGGTTTACTAGCGGGAGGCGTGAGCAGTACTTC
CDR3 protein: CASSGGFTSGRREQYF

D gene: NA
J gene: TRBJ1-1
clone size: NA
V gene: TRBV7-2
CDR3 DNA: TGTGCCAGCAGCTTTAACAGGGTGGGGGCGTTAAATACTGAAGCTTTCTTT
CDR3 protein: CASSFNRVGALNTEAFF